The clone carrying this T cell receptor beta chain was seen at least ten times. The germline V gene has CDR1 SGHTA and CDR2 FQGNSA. V was cut by 6 bases and J by 3 bases, with 11 bases left in between. This CDR3 spans 13 amino acids. TCRdb recomputed calls from the reads with MiXCR, one row per CDR3 protein. The sample consists of about 310,000 distinct CDR3 sequences, about a sixth of them appearing once. This sample was taken from a study of T cell repertoires in cytomegalovirus infection. Sample: PBMCs. The chain couples TRBV7-2 to TRBJ2-5; D is unclear. This clonotype was sampled from a human donor in good health (CMV status not recorded). Some clones in this sample may be carry-over from other donors' samples. The CDR3 reads CASRRLVEETQYF. For the CDR3, the DNA is TGTGCCAGCAGGCGGTTAGTAGAAGAGACCCAGTACTTC.